The sequence of this T cell receptor beta chain was determined in a study of beta chain features in type 1 diabetes. Study-wide context: Examination spanned about 110 million sorted cells from all samples.

This CDR3 has 15 amino acids. Trimming cost V 3 bases and J 5 bases, with 20 bases left between them. Germline V gene data show CDR1 as GTSNPN and CDR2 as SVGIG (reference sequence). Expressed TCRB transcripts were sequenced, since all the RNA that had been isolated was reverse transcribed. Profiled with immunoSEQ multiplex PCR; TCRdb holds only in-frame clones, not every one. The profile shows a few hundred thousand clones, roughly 15% of them singletons. This clone appeared a few times. Its antigen is as yet unknown. Study observations and caveats: The VDJ junctions of type 1 diabetes patients carried fewer insertions and more deletions. Type 1 diabetes patients had moderately but significantly shorter TCRB CDR3s in all four CD4+ subsets.

The sequencing sample was made of naive CD4+ T cells from blood. The chain employs TRBV30 and TRBJ2-7; maybe TRBD2 (5 bases). This receptor was identified in a man in his late teens or twenties with type 1 diabetes. CDR3 DNA sequence: TGTGCCTGGAGGTCCAAGCGATCTAGCTTGGACGAGCAGTACTTC. It codes for CAWRSKRSSLDEQYF.